This passage covers 6 T cell receptor beta chains from one sample sequenced in a study of regulatory T cells in long-lasting Graves disease. Time point defined: newly diagnosed GD, antithyroid drugs for less than 3 months. Making the TCR library involved RNA that had been extracted from PBMCs. Assembly of TCR beta libraries relied on iRepertoire HTBI primers together with Arm-PCR of CDR3 regions. Via MiXCR, TCRdb re-called the multiplex PCR reads, giving one row per CDR3 protein. The data contain 540,000 or so distinct CDR3 sequences, roughly 14% of them seen just once; the ten biggest clones take up 8% to 10%. The sample also formed part of further work on T cells in Graves' hyperthyroidism and ophthalmopathy.

Specimen: peripheral blood mononuclear cells (PBMCs), collected at new diagnosis, from a patient treated with antithyroid drugs. Receptor source: a man aged 30 to 45 with Graves disease.

V and J are TRBV6-1 and TRBJ2-7; the match to TRBD2 covers 8 bases. The CDR3 contains 15 residues. The V gene end was trimmed by 5 bases and the J gene end by 2 bases; junction bases not matched to a gene: 8. Per the germline V gene, CDR1 is MNHNS and CDR2 is SASEGT. The CDR3 DNA follows: TGTGCCAGCAGTCCGATAGCGGGGTTTACCTACGAGCAGTACTTC. Translating gives CASSPIAGFTYEQYF.

This clonotype has a count of ten or more. The chain recombines TRBV12-3 or TRBV12-4 with TRBJ1-1; 9 bases line up with TRBD1. CDR3 length: 14 amino acids. V dropped 5 bases and J dropped 4; count of bases not matched to a gene: 5. The CDR3 coding sequence is TGTGCCAGCAGTCGCGGACAGGGGAGCACTGAAGCTTTCTTT. Its translation: CASSRGQGSTEAFF.

This clonotype has just a few counts. This sequence joins TRBV12-3 or TRBV12-4 and TRBJ1-2, with 10 bases aligning to TRBD1. This CDR3 contains 14 residues. The V and J ends lost 5 bases and 7 bases, in that order; junction bases with no gene match: 7. In DNA, the CDR3 is TGTGCCAGCAGTCGGGACAGGGGCTCGGGTGGCTACACCTTC. Amino acid sequence: CASSRDRGSGGYTF.

In this sample, this clonotype turned up many times. The V gene is TRBV18, the J gene TRBJ1-6; D is ambiguous. The CDR3 length is 13 residues. V was trimmed by 2 bases and J by 8 bases, leaving 7 bases between them. Germline lookup yields CDR1 KGHSH and CDR2 LQKENI. This CDR3 reads CASSPSRDSPLHF. The CDR3 DNA is TGTGCCAGCTCACCATCTCGAGATTCACCCCTCCACTTT.

This clonotype was seen only a few times. V gene TRBV3-1 combines with J gene TRBJ1-1; weak D call: TRBD1 (6 bases). Germline V gene sequence: CDR1 LGHDT, CDR2 YNNKEL (reference sequence). Trimming removed 1 base from V and 1 base from J, with 13 bases in between. This CDR3 is 16 amino acids long. CDR3 coding DNA: TGTGCCAGCAGCCAAGCCGGGGGCCGTTCGAACACTGAAGCTTTCTTT. Its translation: CASSQAGGRSNTEAFF.

In regard to this clonotype: A much larger clone sits a single nucleotide away, making a read error possible. The chain has TRBV11-2 and TRBJ2-7, with TRBD1 matching 10 bases. Germline V CDR1 and CDR2: SGHAT, FQNNGV. V shed 8 bases and J 8 bases; nucleotides not matched to a gene: 9. CDR3 size: 13 residues. The CDR3 is CASQGQGFGKQYF. The CDR3 region has the DNA TGTGCCAGCCAGGGACAGGGGTTCGGCAAGCAGTACTTC.